Presented here are 17 T cell receptor beta chains from one specimen sequenced in a study of T cell responses to AZD1222 COVID-19 vaccine. Sequencing was performed with immunoSEQ multiplex PCR; in TCRdb, only in-frame clones are kept and a portion is missing. There are over 150,000 clones in the sample; 80% to 90% occur only once, and about 6.9% lies in the top ten. Sequences were derived from peripheral blood, sampled on day 0 of AZD1222 vaccination. The receptors stem from an adult in good health.

V usage is TRBV5-1 and J usage is TRBJ1-1; D ambiguous. The V end lost 0 bases, the J end lost 4 bases, and 10 bases lay between the germline ends. Germline V gene lookup returns CDR1 SGHRS and CDR2 YFSETQ. This CDR3 is 14 amino acids long. The CDR3 reads CASSLVVEATEAFF. In DNA, the CDR3 is TGCGCCAGCAGCTTGGTGGTGGAGGCCACTGAAGCTTTCTTT.

The chain is built from TRBV6-1 and TRBJ2-4; D is ambiguous. CDR1 is MNHNS and CDR2 is SASEGT in the germline V gene. This CDR3 has 14 amino acids. V was trimmed by 2 bases and J by 7 bases, leaving 12 bases between them. The chain's CDR3 is CASSETWSENIQYF. The CDR3 nucleotides read TGTGCCAGCAGTGAAACGTGGTCGGAGAACATTCAGTACTTC.

The rearrangement links TRBV6-5 to TRBJ1-1; 9 nucleotides agree with TRBD1. The CDR3 length is 12 residues. J was trimmed by 6 bases and V by 5 bases; bases with no gene match: 1. Germline V gives CDR1 MNHEY, CDR2 SVGAGI. The CDR3 bases are TGTGCCAGCAGTCGGACAGGGGCTGAAGCTTTCTTT. Translated: CASSRTGAEAFF.

The gene calls are TRBV30 and TRBJ2-5, with TRBD1 identical over 7 bases. Trimming cost V 5 bases and J 3 bases; bases outside gene matches: 0. CDR3 size: 11 residues. CDR1 and CDR2 from the germline V gene are GTSNPN and SVGIG (reference sequence). CDR3: CAWGTEETQYF. CDR3 in DNA: TGTGCCTGGGGGACAGAAGAGACCCAGTACTTC.

The genes are TRBV5-1 and TRBJ1-1, with 8 bases that match TRBD1. The CDR3 totals 17 residues. Trimming removed 3 bases from V and 0 bases from J; junction bases left unmatched: 10. Germline V lookup: CDR1 SGHRS, CDR2 YFSETQ. CDR3 nucleotides: TGCGCCAGCAGCTGGACCCAGGGGGCGGGGGTGAACACTGAAGCTTTCTTT. Its protein is CASSWTQGAGVNTEAFF.

This clone was seen a single time. This sequence joins TRBV6-1 and TRBJ2-3; D not resolved. The CDR3 has 15 amino acids. Germline V gives CDR1 MNHNS, CDR2 SASEGT. Trimming left V 2 bases short and J 0 bases short, with 9 bases between. CDR3 in DNA: TGTGCCAGCAGTGAATATCGGATTAGCACAGATACGCAGTATTTT. This codes for CASSEYRISTDTQYF.

The rearrangement uses TRBV5-4 and TRBJ2-2, with D perhaps assigned TRBD1 or TRBD2 (5 bases each). The V end was cut by 2 bases, the J end by 9 bases, with 14 bases between. The CDR3 is made up of 14 amino acids. Germline V CDR1 and CDR2: SGHNT, YYREEE (reference sequence). The CDR3 here is CASSFRDVRRELFF. The CDR3 region has the DNA TGTGCCAGCAGCTTCCGGGACGTCCGCCGGGAGCTGTTTTTT.

The chain couples TRBV15 to TRBJ1-1; the D is unclear. The V gene's germline CDR1 is LNHNV and CDR2 YYDKDF (reference sequence). The length of the CDR3 is 11 residues. V gave up 1 base and J gave up 8 bases, with 5 bases separating them. The CDR3 is CATSRGREAFF. For the CDR3, the DNA is TGTGCCACCAGCAGAGGCAGAGAAGCTTTCTTT.

The genes are TRBV6-1 and TRBJ2-3, with 10 bases lining up with TRBD1. The CDR3 extends over 16 amino acids. Germline CDR1 reads MNHNS; CDR2 reads SASEGT. J was trimmed by 6 bases and V by 3 bases; bases with no gene match: 9. The CDR3 is CASSDFTGTGDDTQYF. In nucleotides, the CDR3 is TGTGCCAGCAGTGATTTTACCGGGACAGGGGACGATACGCAGTATTTT.

The chain has TRBV9 and TRBJ2-1, with no clear D. The V end lost 5 bases, the J end lost 8 bases, and 5 bases lay between the germline ends. Germline CDR1 is SGDLS and CDR2 is YYNGEE. The CDR3 contains 10 residues. CDR3 bases: TGTGCCAGCAGGGATGATGAGCAGTTCTTC. Amino acid sequence: CASRDDEQFF.

This clone was detected once. The genes are TRBV19 and TRBJ2-4; TRBD1 or TRBD2 may be the D gene (7 bases each). The CDR3 runs to 15 residues. The germline gives CDR1 LNHDA, CDR2 SQIVND (reference sequence). The V and J ends lost 0 bases and 13 bases respectively, with 19 bases between them. CDR3 sequence: CASSIDGDRGDRQYF. CDR3 sequence (DNA): TGTGCCAGTAGTATAGATGGGGACCGGGGGGACAGACAGTACTTC.

This chain uses TRBV4-2 with TRBJ2-1; D might be TRBD2 (7 bases). V shed 0 bases and J shed 4 bases, with 16 bases lying between them. The CDR3 has 17 residues. Germline loops: CDR1 LGHNA, CDR2 YNFKEQ. The CDR3 region is CASSQEIVAGAYNEQFF. DNA of the CDR3: TGTGCCAGCAGCCAAGAAATTGTTGCGGGGGCGTACAATGAGCAGTTCTTC.

This chain links TRBV29-1 with TRBJ2-5, with 12 bases matching TRBD2. Germline CDR1 reads SQVTM; CDR2 reads ANQGSEA. V dropped 3 bases and J dropped 0; count of bases not matched to a gene: 11. The CDR3 consists of 18 residues. The CDR3 reads CSVEYRTSGEVYQETQYF. The CDR3 DNA follows: TGCAGCGTTGAGTATCGGACTAGCGGGGAGGTGTACCAAGAGACCCAGTACTTC.

V is TRBV3-1 (or the pseudogene TRBV3-2) and J is TRBJ2-7; 9 bases line up with TRBD1. The CDR3 sequence is 12 residues long. Germline trimming cut 5 bases from V and 6 bases from J; bases unmatched to any gene: 2. Germline V gene lookup returns CDR1 LGHDT and CDR2 YNNKEL (reference sequence). Here the CDR3 reads CASSADRGEQYV. The CDR3 coding sequence is TGTGCCAGCAGCGCGGACAGGGGCGAGCAGTACGTC.

The CDR3 sequence is CTSSQEGQPQHF. Written as DNA, the CDR3 is TGCACCAGCAGCCAAGAGGGTCAGCCCCAGCATTTT. V usage is TRBV1 and J usage is TRBJ1-5. TRBV1 is annotated as a pseudogene. The CDR3 runs 12 residues.

The CDR3 DNA reads TGTGCCAGCAGCTTAGCCCCGGGGGCGAACACCGGGGAGCTGTTTTTT. Translated: CASSLAPGANTGELFF. The chain recombines TRBV7-3 with TRBJ2-2, with TRBD2 as a possible D gene (6 bases). The CDR3 sequence is 16 residues long. Per the germline V gene, CDR1 is SGHTA and CDR2 is FQGTGA. V was trimmed by 2 bases and J by 0 bases, leaving 10 bases between them.

This rearrangement joins TRBV7-2 to TRBJ1-4; D is perhaps TRBD1 (5 bases). The CDR3 is 19 residues long. Trimming took off 2 bases at V and 3 bases at J, with 22 bases between the two ends. Germline lookup yields CDR1 SGHTA and CDR2 FQGNSA. CDR3 nucleotide sequence: TGTGCCAGCAGCTTATTCGGTGGGGCGCGGGGGTCTTCTAATGAAAAACTGTTTTTT. Amino acid sequence: CASSLFGGARGSSNEKLFF. The full variable domain, rest sourced from reference TRBV7-2 and TRBJ1-4, is GAGVSQSPSNKVTEKGKDVELRCDPISGHTALYWYRQSLGQGLEFLIYFQGNSAPDKSGLPSDRFSAERTGGSVSTLTIQRTQQEDSAVYLCASSLFGGARGSSNEKLFFGSGTQLSVL.